These 18 T cell receptor beta chains came from one sample sequenced in a study of shared clonotypes between healthy human individuals. CD45RO-negative cells were positively selected for CCR7, leaving out terminally differentiated effector memory CD45RA+ cells. Only in-frame clones appear in the TCRdb table, and some are missing; sequencing was by immunoSEQ multiplex PCR. The sample includes about 2 million clones, around 96% of them seen just once. Sequenced: naive CD8+ T cells sorted from blood. These receptors were collected from a young man in good health.

Comment on this clone: This could be a read error, since a much larger clone is one nucleotide away. The same CDR3 arises from other DNA sequences in this sample as well. The genes are TRBV11-3 and TRBJ2-7; 7 nucleotides agree with TRBD1. The V and J ends lost 4 bases and 3 bases, in that order; junction bases with no gene match: 0. This CDR3 has 12 residues. The V gene's germline CDR1 is SGHNT and CDR2 YENEEA. The chain's CDR3 is CASSSGGYEQYF. CDR3 nucleotides: TGTGCCAGCAGCTCAGGGGGCTACGAGCAGTACTTC.

As regards this clone: This same CDR3 is encoded by further DNA sequences in the sample. This sequence joins TRBV4-1 and TRBJ2-7; D is undetermined. The CDR3 has 13 residues. CDR1 is MGHRA, CDR2 YSYEKL, per germline. The V end lost 0 bases, the J end lost 3 bases, and 6 bases lay between the germline ends. In nucleotides, the CDR3 is TGCGCCAGCAGCCAAGATCAGAGCTACGAGCAGTACTTC. This translates into CASSQDQSYEQYF.

The chain's CDR3 is CASSYSPGLDTQYF. The CDR3 DNA sequence: TGTGCCAGCAGTTACTCTCCCGGGTTGGATACGCAGTATTTT. The gene calls are TRBV6-5 and TRBJ2-3, with D hard to call. The CDR3 has 14 residues. The V end lost 0 bases, the J end lost 6 bases, and 10 bases lay between the germline ends. Germline lookup yields CDR1 MNHEY and CDR2 SVGAGI.

V usage is TRBV2 and J usage is TRBJ1-2; D gene unclear. Germline V gene lookup returns CDR1 SNHLY and CDR2 FYNNEI. The CDR3 is 14 amino acids. The V and J ends lost 1 base and 4 bases respectively, with 10 bases between them. The CDR3 is CASSEVIGGYGYTF. The CDR3 nucleotides are TGTGCCAGCAGTGAAGTTATCGGCGGCTATGGCTACACCTTC.

V and J are TRBV18 and TRBJ1-1; 10 bases fit TRBD1. This CDR3 region has 16 residues. The junction had 7 bases not matched to a gene; V was cut back by 3 bases and J by 3 bases. The V gene's germline CDR1 is KGHSH and CDR2 LQKENI. As DNA, the CDR3 is TGTGCCAGCTCACCCTATCCGGGACAGGGGTACACTGAAGCTTTCTTT. It codes for CASSPYPGQGYTEAFF.

The chain uses TRBV6-1 and TRBJ2-1, with 8 bases fitting TRBD2. The CDR3 is 16 amino acids. V gave up 1 base and J gave up 8 bases; unmatched junction bases: 10. Per germline, CDR1 MNHNS and CDR2 SASEGT. CDR3 coding DNA: TGTGCCAGCAGTGAAGTCGGGGTAGCGGGAACCTATGAGCAGTTCTTC. Its protein product is CASSEVGVAGTYEQFF.

The V call is TRBV7-6, the J call TRBJ1-1, with TRBD1 as a possible D gene (6 bases). V was shortened by 0 bases and J by 2 bases, with 13 bases between the two germline ends. The germline CDR1 and CDR2 sequences are SGHVS and FNYEAQ. This CDR3 spans 16 amino acids. CDR3 bases: TGTGCCAGCAGCTTAGCGGGTCGAGGGGGTAACACTGAAGCTTTCTTT. Translated: CASSLAGRGGNTEAFF.

The chain is built from TRBV10-3 and TRBJ2-6; D might be TRBD1 (5 bases). This CDR3 spans 15 amino acids. Deletions cut 6 bases from V and 2 bases from J, with 11 bases between. The germline V gene has CDR1 ENHRY and CDR2 SYGVKD. CDR3 in DNA: TGTGCCATCAGGGTACTACAGGCTGGGGCCAACGTCCTGACTTTC. Translation gives CAIRVLQAGANVLTF.

The chain carries TRBV13 and TRBJ2-2; 13 bases agree with TRBD2. Unmatched junction bases numbered 2, after V lost 6 bases and J lost 1 base. The CDR3 consists of 16 residues. From germline, CDR1 is PRHDT and CDR2 FYEKMQ (reference sequence). The CDR3 nucleotides read TGTGCCAGCAGGACTAGCGGGGGGAAGAACACCGGGGAGCTGTTTTTT. Its translation: CASRTSGGKNTGELFF.

This clone came up once. J is TRBJ1-1 and V is TRBV4-1; D unresolved. This CDR3 has 14 residues. Germline CDR1 is MGHRA and CDR2 is YSYEKL. V shed 0 bases and J shed 6 bases, with 11 bases lying between them. The CDR3 is CASSQDPGSAEAFF. CDR3 in DNA: TGCGCCAGCAGCCAAGACCCCGGCTCGGCTGAAGCTTTCTTT.

V gene TRBV27 combines with J gene TRBJ2-3; 8 bases align to TRBD2. The length of the CDR3 is 16 residues. V shed 4 bases, J shed 3 bases, and the junction held 9 bases outside the gene matches. Germline lookup yields CDR1 MNHEY and CDR2 SMNVEV (reference sequence). The CDR3 region is CASSWISGSGTDTQYF. In nucleotides, the CDR3 is TGTGCCAGCAGTTGGATAAGCGGGAGTGGTACAGATACGCAGTATTTT.

The gene calls are TRBV18 and TRBJ2-7, with D possibly being TRBD1 (5 bases). Per the germline V gene, CDR1 is KGHSH and CDR2 is LQKENI. Trimming removed 4 bases from V and 3 bases from J, with 10 bases in between. The CDR3 runs to 13 residues. The CDR3 nucleotides are TGTGCCAGCTCACTCGGACACATCTACGAGCAGTACTTC. Its protein is CASSLGHIYEQYF.

This clone was seen a single time. The chain carries TRBV7-9 and TRBJ2-2; possible D gene TRBD2, 5 bases. CDR1 and CDR2 from the germline V gene are SEHNR and FQNEAQ (reference sequence). Trimming shortened V by 8 bases and J by 0 bases, and 10 bases separated the two germline ends. The CDR3 runs 14 residues. This CDR3 reads CASEGGANTGELFF. The CDR3 DNA follows: TGTGCCAGCGAGGGCGGAGCGAACACCGGGGAGCTGTTTTTT.

The rearrangement joins TRBV13 to TRBJ2-3, with D possibly matching TRBD1 (5 bases). The CDR3 has 15 residues. The germline V gene encodes CDR1 PRHDT and CDR2 FYEKMQ (reference sequence). The V gene lost 1 base and the J gene lost 4 bases, with 12 bases spanning the gap. The CDR3 region has the DNA TGTGCCAGCAGCTTAGAAGGTGGGGCTCCAGATACGCAGTATTTT. Encoded protein: CASSLEGGAPDTQYF.

The J gene is TRBJ2-2, the V gene TRBV27, with 9 bases aligning to TRBD2. The V gene's germline CDR1 is MNHEY and CDR2 SMNVEV (reference sequence). V lost 1 base to trimming and J lost 11 bases; unmatched junction nucleotides: 11. This CDR3 comprises 16 residues. The CDR3 here is CASSLLAGVVLVELFF. The CDR3 nucleotides read TGTGCCAGCAGTTTATTAGCGGGAGTTGTCCTCGTCGAGCTGTTTTTT.

Comments on this clone: Other DNA sequences within the sample encode an identical CDR3. V and J are TRBV7-6 and TRBJ1-1; D not resolved. Germline V gene sequence: CDR1 SGHVS, CDR2 FNYEAQ. The CDR3 sequence is 13 residues long. V was trimmed by 1 base and J by 4 bases, leaving 7 bases between them. CDR3 in DNA: TGTGCCAGCAGCTTAGGTCCCTCCACTGAAGCTTTCTTT. This translates into CASSLGPSTEAFF.

In the case of this clone: The sample holds other DNA sequences that translate to the same CDR3. The chain is built from TRBV4-1 and TRBJ2-7, with a tentative D call TRBD2 (6 bases). This CDR3 contains 12 residues. CDR1 and CDR2 from the germline V gene are MGHRA and YSYEKL. Trimming removed 4 bases at V and 4 bases at J, with 8 bases between. As DNA, the CDR3 is TGCGCCAGCAGCCCGGAGGGTTACGAGCAGTACTTC. Translated, it gives CASSPEGYEQYF.

V and J are TRBV28 and TRBJ2-7; 7 positions agree with TRBD1. CDR3 length: 17 residues. J gave up 3 bases and V 0 bases, and 11 bases lay outside the gene matches. Per the germline V gene, CDR1 is MDHEN and CDR2 is SYDVKM. In DNA form, the CDR3 reads TGTGCCAGCAGTTTATGGGGCCATCGGGACAGCCACTACGAGCAGTACTTC. Amino acids: CASSLWGHRDSHYEQYF.